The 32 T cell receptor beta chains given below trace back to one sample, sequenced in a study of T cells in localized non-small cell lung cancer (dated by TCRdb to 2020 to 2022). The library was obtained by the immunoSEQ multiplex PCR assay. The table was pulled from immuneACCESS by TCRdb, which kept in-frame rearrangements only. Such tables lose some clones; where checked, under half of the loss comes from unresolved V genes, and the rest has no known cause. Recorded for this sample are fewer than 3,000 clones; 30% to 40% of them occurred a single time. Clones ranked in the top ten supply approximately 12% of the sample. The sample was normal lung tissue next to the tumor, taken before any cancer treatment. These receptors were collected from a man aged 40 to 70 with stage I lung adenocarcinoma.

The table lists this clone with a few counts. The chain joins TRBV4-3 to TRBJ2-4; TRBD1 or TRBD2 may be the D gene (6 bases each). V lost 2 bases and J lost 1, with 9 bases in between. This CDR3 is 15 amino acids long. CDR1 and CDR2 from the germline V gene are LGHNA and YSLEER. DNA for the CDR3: TGCGCCAGCAGCCAAAGGGGGGTGGCCAAAAACATTCAGTACTTC. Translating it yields CASSQRGVAKNIQYF.

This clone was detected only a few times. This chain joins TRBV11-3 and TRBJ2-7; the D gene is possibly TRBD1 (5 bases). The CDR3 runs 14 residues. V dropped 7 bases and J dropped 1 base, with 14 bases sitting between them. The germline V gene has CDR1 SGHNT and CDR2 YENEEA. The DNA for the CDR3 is TGTGCCAGCAACGAAAGGGGTGAATCCTACGAGCAGTACTTC. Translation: CASNERGESYEQYF.

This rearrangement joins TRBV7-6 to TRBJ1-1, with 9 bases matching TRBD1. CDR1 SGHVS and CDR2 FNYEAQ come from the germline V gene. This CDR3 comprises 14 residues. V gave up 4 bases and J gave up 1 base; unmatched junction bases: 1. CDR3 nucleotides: TGTGCCAGCAGCTCGACAGGGGGGAACACTGAAGCTTTCTTT. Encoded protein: CASSSTGGNTEAFF.

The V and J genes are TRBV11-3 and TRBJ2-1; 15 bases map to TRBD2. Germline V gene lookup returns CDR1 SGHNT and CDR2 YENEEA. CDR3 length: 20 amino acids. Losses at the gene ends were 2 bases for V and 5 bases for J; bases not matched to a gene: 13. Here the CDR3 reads CASSLRVVGLAGGANNEQFF. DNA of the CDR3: TGTGCCAGCAGCTTAAGGGTTGTCGGACTAGCGGGGGGGGCTAACAATGAGCAGTTCTTC.

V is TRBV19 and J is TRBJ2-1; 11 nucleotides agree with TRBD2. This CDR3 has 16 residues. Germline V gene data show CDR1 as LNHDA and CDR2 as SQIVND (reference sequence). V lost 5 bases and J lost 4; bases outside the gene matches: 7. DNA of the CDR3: TGTGCCAGTAGTTCGACTAGCGGGAATCTATACAATGAGCAGTTCTTC. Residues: CASSSTSGNLYNEQFF.

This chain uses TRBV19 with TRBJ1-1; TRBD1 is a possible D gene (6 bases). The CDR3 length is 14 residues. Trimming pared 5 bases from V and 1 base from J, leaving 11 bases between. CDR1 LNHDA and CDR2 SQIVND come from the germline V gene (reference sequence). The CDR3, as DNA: TGTGCCAGTAGTCGAGACAGGCAGAACACTGAAGCTTTCTTT. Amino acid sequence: CASSRDRQNTEAFF.

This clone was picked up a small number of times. CDR3 sequence: CASSPSGRGETQYF. CDR3 coding DNA: TGTGCCAGCAGTCCAAGCGGGCGGGGGGAGACCCAGTACTTC. V and J are TRBV6-8 and TRBJ2-5; 7 bases are shared with TRBD2. Germline V gene data show CDR1 as MNHGY and CDR2 as SAAAGT. CDR3 size: 14 residues. The trim removed 5 bases at V and 5 bases at J, leaving 8 bases unmatched.

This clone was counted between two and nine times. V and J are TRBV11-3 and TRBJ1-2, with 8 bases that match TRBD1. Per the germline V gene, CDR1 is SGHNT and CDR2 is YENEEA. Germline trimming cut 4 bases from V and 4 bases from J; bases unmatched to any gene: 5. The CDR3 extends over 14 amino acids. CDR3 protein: CASSSGQGGYGYTF. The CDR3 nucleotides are TGTGCCAGCAGCTCCGGACAGGGTGGCTATGGCTACACCTTC.

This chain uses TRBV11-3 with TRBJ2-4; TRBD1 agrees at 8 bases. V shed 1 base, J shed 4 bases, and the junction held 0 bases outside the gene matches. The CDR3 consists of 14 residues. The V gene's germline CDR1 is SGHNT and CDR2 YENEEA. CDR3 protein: CASSLGQGKNIQYF. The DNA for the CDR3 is TGTGCCAGCAGCTTAGGACAGGGGAAAAACATTCAGTACTTC.

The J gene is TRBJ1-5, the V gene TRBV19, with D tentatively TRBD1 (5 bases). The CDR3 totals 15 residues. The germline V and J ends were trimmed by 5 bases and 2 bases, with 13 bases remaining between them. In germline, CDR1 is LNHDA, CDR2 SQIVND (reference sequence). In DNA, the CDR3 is TGTGCCAGTAGTGTTGGGGCGGGTGGCAATCAGCCCCAGCATTTT. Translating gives CASSVGAGGNQPQHF.

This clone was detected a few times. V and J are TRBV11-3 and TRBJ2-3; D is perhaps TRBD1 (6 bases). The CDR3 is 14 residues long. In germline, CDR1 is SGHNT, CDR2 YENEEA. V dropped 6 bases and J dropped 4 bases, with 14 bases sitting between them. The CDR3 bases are TGTGCCAGCAGTTCTCAGGGGTTTTCAGATACGCAGTATTTT. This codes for CASSSQGFSDTQYF.

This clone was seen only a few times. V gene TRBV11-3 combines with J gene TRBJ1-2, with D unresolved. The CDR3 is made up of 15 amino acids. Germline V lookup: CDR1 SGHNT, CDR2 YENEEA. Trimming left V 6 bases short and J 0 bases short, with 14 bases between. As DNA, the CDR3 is TGTGCCAGCAGACCGTCTAACTTCTCTAACTATGGCTACACCTTC. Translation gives CASRPSNFSNYGYTF.

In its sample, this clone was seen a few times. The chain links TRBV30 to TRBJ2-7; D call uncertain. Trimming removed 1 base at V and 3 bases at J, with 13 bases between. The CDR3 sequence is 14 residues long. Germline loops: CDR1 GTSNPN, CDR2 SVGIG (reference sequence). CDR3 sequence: CAWSARDGLYEQYF. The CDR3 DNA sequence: TGTGCCTGGAGTGCCCGAGACGGCCTCTACGAGCAGTACTTC.

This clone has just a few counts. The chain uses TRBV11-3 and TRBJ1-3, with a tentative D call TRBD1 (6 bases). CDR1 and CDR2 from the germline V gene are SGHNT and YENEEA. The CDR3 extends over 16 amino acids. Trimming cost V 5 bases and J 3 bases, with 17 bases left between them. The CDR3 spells CASSADTGSGGNTIYF. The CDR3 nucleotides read TGTGCCAGCAGCGCAGATACAGGGTCGGGTGGAAACACCATATATTTT.

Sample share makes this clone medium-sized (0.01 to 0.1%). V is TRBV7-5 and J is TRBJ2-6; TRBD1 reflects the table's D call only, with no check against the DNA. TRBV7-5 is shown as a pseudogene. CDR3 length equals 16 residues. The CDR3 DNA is TGTGCCAGCAGCTTGACAAGCCGGCCTGGGGCCAACGTCCTGACTTTC. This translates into CASSLTSRPGANVLTF.

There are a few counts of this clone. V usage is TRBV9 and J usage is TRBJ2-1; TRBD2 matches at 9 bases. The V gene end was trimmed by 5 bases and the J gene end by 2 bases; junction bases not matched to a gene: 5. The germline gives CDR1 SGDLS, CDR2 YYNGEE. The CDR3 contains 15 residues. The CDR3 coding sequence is TGTGCCAGCAGACCGACTAGCGGCACCTACAATGAGCAGTTCTTC. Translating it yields CASRPTSGTYNEQFF.

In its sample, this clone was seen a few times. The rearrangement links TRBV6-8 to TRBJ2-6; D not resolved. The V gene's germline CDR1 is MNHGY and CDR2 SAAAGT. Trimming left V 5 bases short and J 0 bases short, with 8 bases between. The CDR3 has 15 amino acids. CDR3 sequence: CASSPITSGANVLTF. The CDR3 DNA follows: TGTGCCAGCAGTCCGATTACCTCTGGGGCCAACGTCCTGACTTTC.

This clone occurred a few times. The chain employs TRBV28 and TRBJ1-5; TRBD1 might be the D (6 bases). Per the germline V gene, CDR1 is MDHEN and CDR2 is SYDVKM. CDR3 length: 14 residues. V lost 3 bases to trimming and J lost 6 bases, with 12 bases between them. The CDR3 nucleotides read TGTGCCAGCAGTTTTGGGGGGGCGAGTCAGCCCCAGCATTTT. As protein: CASSFGGASQPQHF.

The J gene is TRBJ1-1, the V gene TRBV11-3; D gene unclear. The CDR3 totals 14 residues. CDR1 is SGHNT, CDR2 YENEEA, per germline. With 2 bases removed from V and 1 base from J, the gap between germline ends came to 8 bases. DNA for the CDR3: TGTGCCAGCAGCTTACCCCGACAGAACACTGAAGCTTTCTTT. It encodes CASSLPRQNTEAFF.

The CDR3 sequence: CSAEGALWREGSYNEQFF. CDR3 DNA sequence: TGCAGCGCCGAAGGGGCTCTCTGGCGGGAGGGCTCCTACAATGAGCAGTTCTTC. The V call is TRBV29-1, the J call TRBJ2-1; TRBD2 matches at 9 bases. Per the germline V gene, CDR1 is SQVTM and CDR2 is ANQGSEA. CDR3 length equals 18 residues. With V trimmed by 7 bases and J by 0 bases, 16 bases remained unmatched.

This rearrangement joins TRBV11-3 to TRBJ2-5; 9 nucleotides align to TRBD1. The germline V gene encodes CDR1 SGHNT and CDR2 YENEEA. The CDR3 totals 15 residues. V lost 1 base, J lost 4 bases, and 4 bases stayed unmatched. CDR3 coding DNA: TGTGCCAGCAGCTTAGGCGACAGGGGGAGAGAGACCCAGTACTTC. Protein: CASSLGDRGRETQYF.

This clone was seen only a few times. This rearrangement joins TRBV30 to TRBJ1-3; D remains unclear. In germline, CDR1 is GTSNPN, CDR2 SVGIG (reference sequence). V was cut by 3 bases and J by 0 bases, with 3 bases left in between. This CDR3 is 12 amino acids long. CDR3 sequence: CAWRISGNTIYF. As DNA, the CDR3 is TGTGCCTGGAGGATCTCTGGAAACACCATATATTTT.

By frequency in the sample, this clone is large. The CDR3 DNA is TGTGCCAGCACCCAGACAGGGGGCGCCTCCGGGGAGCTGTTTTTT. Amino acids: CASTQTGGASGELFF. The J gene is TRBJ2-2, the V gene TRBV11-3; 10 nucleotides agree with TRBD1. Unmatched junction bases numbered 8, after V lost 7 bases and J lost 6 bases. CDR1 and CDR2 (germline): SGHNT, YENEEA. This CDR3 has 15 residues.

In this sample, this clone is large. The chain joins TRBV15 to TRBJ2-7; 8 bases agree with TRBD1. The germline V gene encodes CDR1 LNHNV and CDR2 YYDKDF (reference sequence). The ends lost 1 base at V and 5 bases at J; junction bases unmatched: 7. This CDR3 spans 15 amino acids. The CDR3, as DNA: TGTGCCACCAGCAGAGCAACAGGGGGGTACCACGAGCAGTACTTC. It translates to CATSRATGGYHEQYF.

The CDR3 DNA reads as TGTGCCATCAGTGAGGCCATGCGAAGGGGCACTGAAGCTTTCTTT. Residues: CAISEAMRRGTEAFF. The gene calls are TRBV10-3 and TRBJ1-1; a weak D match, TRBD1 (5 bases). In germline, CDR1 is ENHRY, CDR2 SYGVKD. The CDR3 covers 15 residues. The V and J ends lost 2 bases and 4 bases respectively, with 14 bases between them.

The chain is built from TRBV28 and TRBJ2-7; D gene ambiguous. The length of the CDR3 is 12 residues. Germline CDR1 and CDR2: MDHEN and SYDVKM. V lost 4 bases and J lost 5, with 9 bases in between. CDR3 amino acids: CASSSPTHEQYF. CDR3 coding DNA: TGTGCCAGCAGTTCCCCGACCCACGAGCAGTACTTC.

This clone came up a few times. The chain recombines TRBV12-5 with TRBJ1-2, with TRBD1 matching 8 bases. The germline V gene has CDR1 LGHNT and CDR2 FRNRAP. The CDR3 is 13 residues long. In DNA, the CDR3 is TGTGCCAGCGGGGACAGGAGGAACTATGGCTACACCTTC. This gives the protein CASGDRRNYGYTF.

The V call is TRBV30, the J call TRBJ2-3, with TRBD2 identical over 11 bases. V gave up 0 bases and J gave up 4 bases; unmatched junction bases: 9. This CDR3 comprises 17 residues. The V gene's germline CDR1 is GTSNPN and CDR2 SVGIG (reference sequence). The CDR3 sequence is CAWSVQASGRFADTQYF. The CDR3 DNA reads TGTGCCTGGAGTGTTCAGGCTAGCGGGAGGTTCGCAGATACGCAGTATTTT. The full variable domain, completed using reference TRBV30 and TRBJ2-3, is SQTIHQWPATLVQPVGSPLSLECTVEGTSNPNLYWYRQAAGRGLQLLFYSVGIGQISSEVPQNLSASRPQDRQFILSSKKLLLSDSGFYLCAWSVQASGRFADTQYFGPGTRLTVL.

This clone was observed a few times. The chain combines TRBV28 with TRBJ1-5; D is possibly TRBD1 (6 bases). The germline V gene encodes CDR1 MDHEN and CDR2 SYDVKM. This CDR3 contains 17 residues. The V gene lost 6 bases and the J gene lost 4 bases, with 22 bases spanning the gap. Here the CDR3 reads CASRHLSGGHINQPQHF. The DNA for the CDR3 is TGTGCCAGCAGACACCTTTCGGGGGGACACATTAATCAGCCCCAGCATTTT.

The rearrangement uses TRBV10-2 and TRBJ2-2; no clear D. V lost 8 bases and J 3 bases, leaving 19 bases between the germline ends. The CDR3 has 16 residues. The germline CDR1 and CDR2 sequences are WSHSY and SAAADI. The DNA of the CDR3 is TGCGCCAGCTCCAGAAGGAGCGTGACCTACACCGGGGAGCTGTTTTTT. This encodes CASSRRSVTYTGELFF.

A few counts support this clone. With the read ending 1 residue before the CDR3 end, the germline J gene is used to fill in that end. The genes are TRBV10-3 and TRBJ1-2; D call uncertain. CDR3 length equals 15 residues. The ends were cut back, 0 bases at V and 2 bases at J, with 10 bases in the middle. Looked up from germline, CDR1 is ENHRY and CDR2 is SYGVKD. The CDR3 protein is CAISESPGLNYGYTF. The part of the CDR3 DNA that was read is TGTGCCATCAGTGAGTCCCCGGGATTGAACTATGGCTACACC.

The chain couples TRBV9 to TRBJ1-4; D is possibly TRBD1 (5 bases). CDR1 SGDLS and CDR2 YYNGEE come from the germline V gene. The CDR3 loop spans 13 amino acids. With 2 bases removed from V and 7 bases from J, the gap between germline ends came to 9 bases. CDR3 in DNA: TGTGCCAGCAGCGTGCAGGGAGGTGAAAAACTGTTTTTT. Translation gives CASSVQGGEKLFF. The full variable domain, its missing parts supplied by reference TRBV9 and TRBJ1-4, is DSGVTQTPKHLITATGQRVTLRCSPRSGDLSVYWYQQSLDQGLQFLIQYYNGEERAKGNILERFSAQQFPDLHSELNLSSLELGDSALYFCASSVQGGEKLFFGSGTQLSVL.